This TCR beta chain stems from a study of a mutant IDH1 vaccine in newly diagnosed glioma. Study in general: Patients arrived already treated with radiotherapy, temozolomide, or both, most having had both.

A note on this clone: Its antigen is undetermined.

Data came from immunoSEQ multiplex PCR; TCRdb stores just in-frame clones and leaves some out. The sample gives about 53,000 clones, around 80% of which show up once; around 8.4% is in the top ten. Time point indicated: week 23, last vaccination. What each vaccine dose contained was 300 ug of mutant IDH1 20-mer peptide, accompanied by topical imiquimod. The CDR3 has 17 residues. Trimming took 4 bases from V and 10 from J; bases not matched to a gene: 19. Germline V CDR1 and CDR2: SGHRS, YFSETQ. The chain links TRBV5-1 to TRBJ2-1, with 8 bases matching TRBD1. The material was PBMCs, obtained from a glioma patient whose treatment included an IDH1 peptide vaccine. The clonotype originates from a woman between 40 and 55 years old with glioma. Some clones in this sample may be carry-over from other donors' samples. The CDR3 here is CASSPISQGTGRGEQFF. In DNA, the CDR3 is TGCGCCAGCAGCCCGATCTCGCAGGGGACAGGCAGAGGGGAGCAGTTCTTC.